The 5 T cell receptor beta chains reported below all come from one sample, sequenced in a study of cytomegalovirus exposure and HLA in healthy donors. Primers for the PCR totalled 60 Vbeta and 13 Jbeta. TCRdb's copy holds only in-frame clones and misses some; the assay was immunoSEQ multiplex PCR. This sample has some 190,000 clones, with more than 75% found just once. Sequences were obtained from PBMCs. The receptors were sampled from a woman aged 18-29 years in good health and CMV-seronegative.

Comment on this clone: This sample also contains other DNA sequences that code for the same CDR3. V is TRBV5-1 and J is TRBJ2-1; D perhaps matches TRBD1 (5 bases). The CDR3 runs 15 residues. V lost 1 base to trimming and J lost 1 base, with 9 bases between them. CDR1 is SGHRS and CDR2 is YFSETQ in the germline V gene. The CDR3 loop is CASSLQGSSYNEQFF. The CDR3 DNA reads as TGCGCCAGCAGCTTGCAGGGATCTTCCTACAATGAGCAGTTCTTC.

The chain combines TRBV5-4 with TRBJ1-1; the D gene is possibly TRBD1 (5 bases). Germline-derived CDR1 and CDR2 are SGHNT and YYREEE (reference sequence). V dropped 2 bases and J dropped 5 bases, with 22 bases sitting between them. The CDR3 is made up of 17 amino acids. The CDR3 DNA is TGTGCCAGCAGCTTATATGGTTTTCAGGCAGGGCGGACTGAAGCTTTCTTT. Translation gives CASSLYGFQAGRTEAFF. The variable domain in full, completed from reference TRBV5-4 and TRBJ1-1, reads ETGVTQSPTHLIKTRGQQVTLRCSSQSGHNTVSWYQQALGQGPQFIFQYYREEENGRGNFPPRFSGLQFPNYSSELNVNALELDDSALYLCASSLYGFQAGRTEAFFGQGTRLTVV.

This rearrangement joins TRBV25-1 to TRBJ2-7; D is perhaps TRBD1 (7 bases). Trimming removed 6 bases from V and 6 bases from J, with 18 bases in between. Germline V gene data show CDR1 as MGHDK and CDR2 as SYGVNS. The CDR3 is 14 amino acids. The CDR3 DNA reads TGTGCCAGCAGGCCCTGGGCAGGGGGAGGCGAGCAGTACTTC. It specifies CASRPWAGGGEQYF.

This clone was picked up a small number of times. The CDR3 region is CASSSHLGGHNEQFF. CDR3 coding DNA: TGTGCCAGCAGTTCCCACTTAGGGGGCCACAATGAGCAGTTCTTC. The chain uses TRBV6-6 and TRBJ2-1; 7 nucleotides align to TRBD1. Trimming took 4 bases from V and 5 from J; bases not matched to a gene: 8. CDR3 length equals 15 residues. Germline assignment: CDR1 MNHNY and CDR2 SVGAGI (reference sequence).

The rearrangement links TRBV5-6 to TRBJ1-2, with D unresolved. The CDR3 covers 14 residues. From germline, CDR1 is SGHDT and CDR2 YYEEEE. Trimming took off 0 bases at V and 3 bases at J, with 9 bases between the two ends. This CDR3 reads CASSLGPEDYGYTF. CDR3 nucleotide sequence: TGTGCCAGCAGCTTGGGGCCGGAGGACTATGGCTACACCTTC.